Below are 14 T cell receptor beta chains sequenced from a single sample in a study of shared clonotypes between healthy human individuals. The data were produced by immunoSEQ multiplex PCR, yet TCRdb's version contains in-frame clones alone and is incomplete. The top ten hold under 0.15% of the sample, which has more than 2,000,000 clones, around 90% seen once. The specimen sequenced was naive CD4+ T cells sorted from blood. As for subset: CD45RA+ positively selected. Receptors were obtained from a young man in good health.

The chain recombines TRBV7-8 with TRBJ1-5; tentative D call: TRBD1 (5 bases). V was trimmed by 6 bases and J by 3 bases, leaving 15 bases between them. The CDR3 runs to 15 residues. CDR1 is SGHVS and CDR2 is FQNEAQ in the germline V gene. The CDR3 loop is CASSLTEGINQPQHF. CDR3 DNA: TGTGCCAGCAGTCTAACGGAGGGGATCAATCAGCCCCAGCATTTT.

The chain combines TRBV19 with TRBJ2-5; the match to TRBD1 covers 9 bases. The CDR3 runs to 16 residues. Losses at the gene ends were 6 bases for V and 5 bases for J; bases not matched to a gene: 13. CDR1 and CDR2 from the germline V gene are LNHDA and SQIVND (reference sequence). CDR3 in amino acids: CASSVQGQGRSETQYF. The CDR3 DNA is TGTGCCAGTAGCGTTCAGGGACAGGGAAGAAGCGAGACCCAGTACTTC.

The chain employs TRBV7-2 and TRBJ2-7, with 7 bases identical to TRBD1. This CDR3 has 15 residues. CDR1 SGHTA and CDR2 FQGNSA come from the germline V gene. V trimming: 5 bases; J trimming: 3 bases; junction bases outside the gene matches: 10. The DNA of the CDR3 is TGTGCCAGCAGCCGAAACCGGGACAGAAACTACGAGCAGTACTTC. Its translation: CASSRNRDRNYEQYF.

J is TRBJ1-4 and V is TRBV30; D gene ambiguous. The V gene lost 5 bases and the J gene lost 7 bases, with 14 bases spanning the gap. The length of the CDR3 is 13 residues. Germline V gene sequence: CDR1 GTSNPN, CDR2 SVGIG (reference sequence). CDR3 bases: TGTGCCTGGGGACTAAGGACTGCTGAAAAACTGTTTTTT. Protein product: CAWGLRTAEKLFF.

The J gene is TRBJ1-2, the V gene TRBV6-1, with D possibly TRBD1 on 6 matching bases. V lost 4 bases and J 3 bases, leaving 12 bases between the germline ends. CDR3 length: 14 amino acids. CDR1 is MNHNS and CDR2 is SASEGT in the germline V gene. The CDR3 protein is CASSGSRGDYGYTF. CDR3 nucleotides: TGTGCCAGCAGTGGAAGCAGGGGAGACTATGGCTACACCTTC.

The gene calls are TRBV4-2 and TRBJ1-1; possible D gene TRBD1, 6 bases. This CDR3 comprises 16 residues. Trimming removed 1 base at V and 1 base at J, with 13 bases between. Per germline, CDR1 LGHNA and CDR2 YNFKEQ. This chain's CDR3 is CASSQAQGGGNTEAFF. The CDR3 DNA reads as TGTGCCAGCAGCCAAGCCCAAGGAGGGGGGAACACTGAAGCTTTCTTT.

The CDR3 region has the DNA TGCGCCAGCAGTAGGGAGCACACAGATACGCAGTATTTT. It specifies CASSREHTDTQYF. The chain is built from TRBV5-1 and TRBJ2-3; tentatively, D is TRBD2 (5 bases). Germline lookup yields CDR1 SGHRS and CDR2 YFSETQ. The CDR3 has 13 amino acids. Trimming shortened V by 5 bases and J by 2 bases, and 9 bases separated the two germline ends.

This rearrangement joins TRBV5-4 to TRBJ2-5; TRBD2 aligns across 9 bases. CDR1 and CDR2 from the germline V gene are SGHNT and YYREEE (reference sequence). V lost 0 bases, J lost 5 bases, and 8 bases stayed unmatched. The CDR3 totals 16 residues. CDR3 bases: TGTGCCAGCAGCTTGGCCGGGCGGGGGGGCCTGGAGACCCAGTACTTC. Its protein product is CASSLAGRGGLETQYF.

Turning to this clone: At the DNA level, this CDR3 is encoded by other sequences in the same sample as well. The chain recombines TRBV19 with TRBJ2-1, with 8 bases matching TRBD1. V shed 2 bases, J shed 3 bases, and the junction held 3 bases outside the gene matches. Germline values: CDR1 LNHDA, CDR2 SQIVND (reference sequence). CDR3 length: 15 residues. The CDR3 is CASSISGTGYNEQFF. In DNA, the CDR3 is TGTGCCAGTAGTATATCCGGGACAGGCTACAATGAGCAGTTCTTC.

This clone was observed once. This chain connects TRBV6-5 to TRBJ2-5; tentative D call: TRBD1 (6 bases). CDR3 length: 12 amino acids. With 10 bases removed from V and 4 bases from J, the gap between germline ends came to 13 bases. Germline CDR1 MNHEY, CDR2 SVGAGI. The chain's CDR3 is CATRGSSETQYF. DNA for the CDR3: TGTGCCACCAGGGGATCTTCAGAGACCCAGTACTTC.

The chain recombines TRBV5-4 with TRBJ1-2, with 7 bases fitting TRBD1. From germline, CDR1 is SGHNT and CDR2 YYREEE (reference sequence). The CDR3 length is 15 residues. Trimming at V came to 4 bases and at J to 4 bases, leaving 10 bases not matched to a gene. CDR3 sequence reads: CASSKKTGDGYGYTF. For the CDR3, the DNA is TGTGCCAGCAGCAAGAAAACAGGGGATGGCTATGGCTACACCTTC.

The gene calls are TRBV7-2 and TRBJ2-3; D not certain. Germline CDR1 and CDR2: SGHTA and FQGNSA. The V gene lost 5 bases and the J gene lost 0 bases, with 12 bases spanning the gap. There are 15 residues in the CDR3. The CDR3 DNA follows: TGTGCCAGCAGCCCCGGATCGGACAGCACAGATACGCAGTATTTT. The encoded protein is CASSPGSDSTDTQYF.

CDR3 in DNA: TGTGCCAGCAGAACGGACAGCGTCTATGGCTACACCTTC. Protein: CASRTDSVYGYTF. This rearrangement joins TRBV6-5 to TRBJ1-2, with D possibly matching TRBD1 (6 bases). V lost 6 bases and J 4 bases, leaving 12 bases between the germline ends. The CDR3 spans 13 residues. CDR1 and CDR2 from the germline V gene are MNHEY and SVGAGI.

V gene TRBV6-6 combines with J gene TRBJ2-1, with D perhaps matching TRBD1 (6 bases). The CDR3 has 15 amino acids. V lost 6 bases to trimming and J lost 0 bases, with 12 bases between them. Germline lookup yields CDR1 MNHNY and CDR2 SVGAGI (reference sequence). CDR3 bases: TGTGCCAGCAGGGGGGCAAGACTCTCCTACAATGAGCAGTTCTTC. It yields the protein CASRGARLSYNEQFF.